This TCR beta chain appears in the sequencing data of a study of T cells in women clearing cervical HPV infection. As regards this clone: Its antigen is as yet unknown. The read is 3 residues too short to cover the CDR3 end, so that end is filled in from the germline J gene.

Profiling relied on immunoSEQ multiplex PCR, and the TCRdb table lists in-frame clones only, not all of them. The sample has about 41,000 clones; the top ten hold 6.5% to 8.5%. Germline V CDR1 and CDR2: LNHDA, SQIVND (reference sequence). The CDR3 covers 16 residues. The germline V and J ends were trimmed by 6 bases and 1 base, with 13 bases remaining between them. General study results and limits: Cases carried less TRBV6-7 than controls: approximately 0.1% versus 0.16%.

Sequencing was performed on blood buffy coat. The chain couples TRBV19 to TRBJ1-6; no firm D call. The origin of this receptor is a woman between 18 and 70 years old with a cervical HPV16 infection that either progressed to CIN3+ or cleared (not recorded which). The CDR3 sequence: CASSEGAWSYNSPLHF. CDR3 DNA, as far as it was read: TGTGCCAGTAGCGAGGGTGCCTGGTCCTATAATTCACCC.